This T cell receptor beta chain was identified in a study of blood T cell repertoires in COVID-19. Study in general: Both acute and convalescent COVID-19 samples were obtained from the United States, Italy and Spain.

This clone was observed a few times. Germline values: CDR1 LNHDA, CDR2 SQIVND (reference sequence). The CDR3 is made up of 14 amino acids. Trimming pared 3 bases from V and 5 bases from J, leaving 14 bases between. The table came from immunoSEQ multiplex PCR; TCRdb's copy has only in-frame clones and leaves some out. The table has 300,000 to 350,000 clones, around nine tenths seen once; the top ten hold 5%. The chain is built from TRBV19 and TRBJ2-7; perhaps TRBD1 as D (5 bases). The origin of this receptor is a man aged 25 to 40 who had recovered from COVID-19. Sample: PBMCs or T cells enriched from blood (not recorded which). CDR3 DNA: TGTGCCAGTAGTATCCAGGGCCCCGCTCACGAGCAGTACTTC. It yields the protein CASSIQGPAHEQYF.